The 20 T cell receptor beta chains below come from one sample, sequenced in a study of OX40 agonist ivuxolimab in advanced cancers. Clones were sequenced by immunoSEQ multiplex PCR, and TCRdb holds only the in-frame ones, with some missing. This table holds about 98,000 clones, around 85% found once. The sample here was CD4+ or CD8+ T cells sorted from blood, taken in a trial of the OX40 agonist ivuxolimab. The receptors originated from an adult with an advanced solid tumor such as melanoma, head and neck, liver or kidney cancer.

This CDR3 is CASSGGLSYGYTF. The CDR3 nucleotides are TGTGCCAGCAGTGGGGGACTCTCCTATGGCTACACCTTC. The rearrangement links TRBV2 to TRBJ1-2; a possible D gene is TRBD1 (5 bases). The CDR3 is made up of 13 amino acids. V was cut by 4 bases and J by 4 bases, with 10 bases left in between. CDR1 SNHLY and CDR2 FYNNEI come from the germline V gene.

The chain is built from TRBV2 and TRBJ1-1, with a tentative D call TRBD1 (5 bases). The CDR3 has 15 residues. Trimming cost V 7 bases and J 4 bases, with 19 bases left between them. Germline V lookup: CDR1 SNHLY, CDR2 FYNNEI. The DNA for the CDR3 is TGTGCCAGCAAGGGCAGGGCGGTTGAGGCCACTGAAGCTTTCTTT. Translating it yields CASKGRAVEATEAFF.

This clone was seen only once. The chain combines TRBV5-1 with TRBJ1-5; TRBD1 aligns across 11 bases. The CDR3 covers 15 residues. V shed 5 bases and J 4 bases; nucleotides not matched to a gene: 5. Looked up from germline, CDR1 is SGHRS and CDR2 is YFSETQ. The CDR3 sequence is CASREGTGGNQPQHF. CDR3 DNA sequence: TGCGCCAGCAGGGAAGGGACAGGGGGAAATCAGCCCCAGCATTTT.

This clone occurred once. This chain connects TRBV4-3 to TRBJ1-4; tentatively, D is TRBD1 (6 bases). This CDR3 has 16 residues. V was cut by 0 bases and J by 6 bases, with 14 bases left in between. In germline, CDR1 is LGHNA, CDR2 YSLEER. The CDR3 region is CASSQEYRVGDEKLFF. CDR3 sequence (DNA): TGCGCCAGCAGCCAAGAATACAGGGTGGGAGATGAAAAACTGTTTTTT.

The rearrangement links TRBV10-3 to TRBJ1-2; D not certain. Trimming took off 0 bases at V and 3 bases at J, with 8 bases between the two ends. The length of the CDR3 is 14 residues. Germline CDR1 reads ENHRY; CDR2 reads SYGVKD. This chain's CDR3 is CAISESKGDYGYTF. The DNA of the CDR3 is TGTGCCATCAGTGAGTCGAAGGGTGACTATGGCTACACCTTC.

CDR3 loop: CATTNPGRDTQYF. CDR3 DNA: TGTGCCACCACAAACCCTGGCAGAGATACGCAGTATTTT. The gene calls are TRBV15 and TRBJ2-3; D gene uncertain. The CDR3 consists of 13 residues. Germline values: CDR1 LNHNV, CDR2 YYDKDF (reference sequence). Deletions cut 7 bases from V and 5 bases from J, with 13 bases between.

The chain couples TRBV2 to TRBJ2-2; D may correspond to TRBD1 or TRBD2 (5 bases each). The CDR3 totals 14 residues. Trimming took off 11 bases at V and 1 base at J, with 14 bases between the two ends. CDR1 and CDR2 from the germline V gene are SNHLY and FYNNEI. CDR3 loop: CASRGRQNTGELFF. CDR3 nucleotides: TGTGCCTCCCGGGGCAGGCAGAACACCGGGGAGCTGTTTTTT.

The gene calls are TRBV19 and TRBJ2-1, with D possibly TRBD2 on 6 matching bases. This CDR3 comprises 16 residues. CDR1 and CDR2 from the germline V gene are LNHDA and SQIVND (reference sequence). Trimming cost V 7 bases and J 3 bases, with 19 bases left between them. CDR3 coding DNA: TGTGCCAGTATGGGGGGTGGGGTGTCAATCTACAATGAGCAGTTCTTC. It codes for CASMGGGVSIYNEQFF.

The genes are TRBV5-1 and TRBJ1-1; D is possibly TRBD1 (5 bases). V lost 0 bases to trimming and J lost 5 bases, with 14 bases between them. The CDR3 loop spans 15 amino acids. Germline-derived CDR1 and CDR2 are SGHRS and YFSETQ. The CDR3 nucleotides are TGCGCCAGCAGCTTGGCACACGTGGGGGGGACTGAAGCTTTCTTT. It codes for CASSLAHVGGTEAFF.

The J gene is TRBJ1-2, the V gene TRBV28; TRBD1 agrees at 12 bases. The CDR3 has 15 amino acids. In germline, CDR1 is MDHEN, CDR2 SYDVKM. Trimming at V came to 5 bases and at J to 8 bases, leaving 9 bases not matched to a gene. In DNA form, the CDR3 reads TGTGCCAGCAGTACTCCGGGACAGGGGGCACAGGGCTACACCTTC. Its translation: CASSTPGQGAQGYTF.

V and J are TRBV27 and TRBJ2-4; a possible D gene is TRBD1 (6 bases). Germline V gene data show CDR1 as MNHEY and CDR2 as SMNVEV (reference sequence). Trimming shortened V by 5 bases and J by 10 bases, and 15 bases separated the two germline ends. The CDR3 is 13 residues long. This CDR3 reads CASSKWEQGIQYF. The CDR3 DNA reads as TGTGCCAGCAGTAAATGGGAACAGGGTATTCAGTACTTC.

The chain combines TRBV4-1 with TRBJ2-7, with a possible D match to TRBD2 (5 bases). Trimming took 1 base from V and 2 from J, leaving 15 bases between them. The germline V gene has CDR1 MGHRA and CDR2 YSYEKL. The CDR3 length is 16 residues. The CDR3 loop is CASSQVFGTSTYEQYF. The CDR3 nucleotides are TGCGCCAGCAGCCAAGTATTCGGCACTAGTACCTACGAGCAGTACTTC.

The chain uses TRBV19 and TRBJ1-5, with D unclear. Trimming left V 0 bases short and J 13 bases short, with 13 bases between. The CDR3 length is 13 residues. CDR1 LNHDA and CDR2 SQIVND come from the germline V gene (reference sequence). The CDR3 spells CASSIDRKGGQHF. The DNA for the CDR3 is TGTGCCAGTAGTATAGATCGAAAGGGAGGTCAGCATTTT. Full variable domain (outside the CDR3, taken from reference TRBV19 and TRBJ1-5): DGGITQSPKYLFRKEGQNVTLSCEQNLNHDAMYWYRQDPGQGLRLIYYSQIVNDFQKGDIAEGYSVSREKKESFPLTVTSAQKNPTAFYLCASSIDRKGGQHFGDGTRLSIL.

V gene TRBV6-5 combines with J gene TRBJ1-2; tentatively, D is TRBD1 (5 bases). The CDR3 is 13 residues long. Germline V CDR1 and CDR2: MNHEY, SVGAGI. Deletions cut 5 bases from V and 4 bases from J, with 11 bases between. Here the CDR3 DNA reads TGTGCCAGCAGTGCCCCAGGGCGCTATGGCTACACCTTC. It encodes CASSAPGRYGYTF.

The V gene is TRBV4-3, the J gene TRBJ1-4; D possibly corresponds to TRBD1 (6 bases). V lost 4 bases and J lost 8, with 20 bases in between. Germline V CDR1 and CDR2: LGHNA, YSLEER. The CDR3 runs to 16 residues. CDR3 in DNA: TGCGCCAGCAGCCGAATGTACAGGGACAATCAAGAAAAACTGTTTTTT. Translation gives CASSRMYRDNQEKLFF.

In its sample, this clone was seen once. The CDR3 DNA sequence: TGTGCCAGCAGCTTAGTGTCCCGCCGCACCTACGAGCAGTACTTC. Translated, it gives CASSLVSRRTYEQYF. The genes are TRBV11-3 and TRBJ2-7, with D unclear. The CDR3 is made up of 15 amino acids. The germline V gene has CDR1 SGHNT and CDR2 YENEEA. The ends were cut back, 1 base at V and 2 bases at J, with 12 bases in the middle. Full variable domain (missing parts from reference TRBV11-3 and TRBJ2-7): EAGVVQSPRYKIIEKKQPVAFWCNPISGHNTLYWYLQNLGQGPELLIRYENEEAVDDSQLPKDRFSAERLKGVDSTLKIQPAELGDSAVYLCASSLVSRRTYEQYFGPGTRLTVT.

The rearrangement uses TRBV6-6 and TRBJ1-1; D remains ambiguous. V gave up 7 bases and J gave up 3 bases, with 15 bases separating them. There are 14 residues in the CDR3. Germline CDR1 MNHNY, CDR2 SVGAGI (reference sequence). DNA for the CDR3: TGTGCCAGCAACCGACGCGATTCGTACACTGAAGCTTTCTTT. Residues: CASNRRDSYTEAFF.

In this sample, this clone turned up once. CDR3 region: CASSLERWKGYTF. The CDR3, as DNA: TGCGCCAGCAGCTTGGAACGGTGGAAGGGCTACACCTTC. This chain links TRBV5-1 with TRBJ1-2; no clear D. Germline CDR1 reads SGHRS; CDR2 reads YFSETQ. The CDR3 length is 13 residues. The germline V and J ends were trimmed by 0 bases and 8 bases, with 11 bases remaining between them.

In this sample, this clone turned up a few times. The rearrangement uses TRBV18 and TRBJ1-6; 8 nucleotides agree with TRBD1. This CDR3 is 16 amino acids long. V trimming: 2 bases; J trimming: 7 bases; junction bases outside the gene matches: 7. Germline values: CDR1 KGHSH, CDR2 LQKENI. CDR3 residues: CASSPGQGGSNSPLHF. CDR3 nucleotides: TGTGCCAGCTCACCAGGACAGGGAGGATCAAATTCACCCCTCCACTTT.

The chain employs TRBV7-8 and TRBJ2-1, with 14 bases matching TRBD2. V shed 7 bases and J 2 bases; nucleotides not matched to a gene: 10. Per germline, CDR1 SGHVS and CDR2 FQNEAQ. The CDR3 covers 18 residues. The CDR3 DNA reads as TGTGCCAGCAAGACTGGACTAGCGGGGGGACCCACCTACAATGAGCAGTTCTTC. Translation: CASKTGLAGGPTYNEQFF.